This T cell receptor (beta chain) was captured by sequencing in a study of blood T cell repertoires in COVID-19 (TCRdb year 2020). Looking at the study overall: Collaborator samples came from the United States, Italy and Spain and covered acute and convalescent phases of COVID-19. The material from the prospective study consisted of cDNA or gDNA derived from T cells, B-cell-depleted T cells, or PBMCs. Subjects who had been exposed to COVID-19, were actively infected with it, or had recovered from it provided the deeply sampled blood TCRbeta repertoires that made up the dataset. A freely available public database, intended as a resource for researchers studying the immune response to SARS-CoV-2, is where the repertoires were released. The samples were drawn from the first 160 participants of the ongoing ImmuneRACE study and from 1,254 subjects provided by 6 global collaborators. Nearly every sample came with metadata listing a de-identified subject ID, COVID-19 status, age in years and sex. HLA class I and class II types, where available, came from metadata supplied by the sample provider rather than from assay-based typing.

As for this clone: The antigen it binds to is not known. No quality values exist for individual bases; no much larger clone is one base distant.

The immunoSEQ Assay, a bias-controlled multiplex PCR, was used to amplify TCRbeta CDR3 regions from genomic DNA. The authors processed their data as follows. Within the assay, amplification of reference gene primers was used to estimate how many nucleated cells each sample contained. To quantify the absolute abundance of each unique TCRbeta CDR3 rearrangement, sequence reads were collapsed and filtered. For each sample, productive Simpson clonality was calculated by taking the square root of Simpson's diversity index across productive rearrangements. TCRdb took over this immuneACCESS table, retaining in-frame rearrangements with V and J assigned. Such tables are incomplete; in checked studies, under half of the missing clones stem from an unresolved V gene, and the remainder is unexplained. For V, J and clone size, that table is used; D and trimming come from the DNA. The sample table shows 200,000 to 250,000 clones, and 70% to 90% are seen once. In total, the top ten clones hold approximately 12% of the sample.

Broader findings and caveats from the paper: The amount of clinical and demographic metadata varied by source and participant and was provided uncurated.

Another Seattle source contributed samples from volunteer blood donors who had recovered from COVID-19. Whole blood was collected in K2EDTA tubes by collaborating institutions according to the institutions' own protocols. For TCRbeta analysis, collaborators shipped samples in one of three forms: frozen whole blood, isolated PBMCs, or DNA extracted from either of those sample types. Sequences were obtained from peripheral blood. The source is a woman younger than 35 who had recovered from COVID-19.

The nucleotides read TGTGCCAGCAGCCTACCATCCAACGCCGGCCAAGAAGCGTCTAGCACAGATACGCAGTATTTT. Translated, this gives CASSLPSNAGQEASSTDTQYF. Recombination linked TRBV14 to TRBJ2-3, with no D gene named confidently. Based on the germline V gene, the CDR1 and CDR2 sequences are SGHDN and FVKESK. Trimming costs V 4 bases and J 0 bases, and their ends lie 29 bases apart. There are 21 amino acids in the CDR3, from cysteine to phenylalanine inclusive. The CDR3 DNA has 63 bases and is translated from base 1. This CDR3, with the reference TRBV14 and TRBJ2-3 proteins standing in past its ends, gives the full variable domain EAGVTQFPSHSVIEKGQTVTLRCDPISGHDNLYWYRRVMGKEIKFLLHFVKESKQDESGMPNNRFLAERTGGTYSTLKVQPAELEDSGVYFCASSLPSNAGQEASSTDTQYFGPGTRLTVL.